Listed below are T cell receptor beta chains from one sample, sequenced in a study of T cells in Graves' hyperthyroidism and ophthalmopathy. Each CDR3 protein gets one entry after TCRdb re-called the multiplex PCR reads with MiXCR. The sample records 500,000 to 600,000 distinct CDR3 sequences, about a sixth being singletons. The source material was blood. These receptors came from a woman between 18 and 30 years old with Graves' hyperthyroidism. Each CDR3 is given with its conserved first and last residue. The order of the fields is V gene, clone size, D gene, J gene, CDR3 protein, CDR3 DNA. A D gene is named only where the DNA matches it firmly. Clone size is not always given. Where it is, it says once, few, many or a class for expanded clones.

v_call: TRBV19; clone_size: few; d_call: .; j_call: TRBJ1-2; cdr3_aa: CASSPVGNYGYTF; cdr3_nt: TGTGCCAGTAGCCCCGTGGGGAACTATGGCTACACCTTC
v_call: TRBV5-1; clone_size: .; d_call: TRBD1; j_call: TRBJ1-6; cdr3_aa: CASSFSGQGLENSPLHF; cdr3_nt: TGCGCCAGCAGCTTCTCGGGACAGGGGTTGGAAAATTCACCCCTCCACTTT
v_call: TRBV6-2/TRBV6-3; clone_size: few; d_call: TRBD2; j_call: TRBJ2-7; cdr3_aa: CASRNRGVKWTSGDSEQYF; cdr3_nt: TGTGCCAGCAGGAACCGGGGAGTTAAGTGGACTAGCGGGGATTCCGAGCAGTACTTC
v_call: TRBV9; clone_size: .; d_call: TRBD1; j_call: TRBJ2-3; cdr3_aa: CASSLGSGQGADTQYF; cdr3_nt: TGTGCCAGCAGCCTGGGGTCGGGACAGGGGGCAGATACGCAGTATTTT
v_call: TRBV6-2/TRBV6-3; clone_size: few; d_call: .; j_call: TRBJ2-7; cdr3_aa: CASSYADRSYEQYF; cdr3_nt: TGTGCCAGCAGTTATGCGGATCGCTCCTACGAGCAGTACTTC
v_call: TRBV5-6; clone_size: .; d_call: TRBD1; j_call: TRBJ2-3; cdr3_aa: CASSLPTGNTDTQYF; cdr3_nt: TGTGCCAGCAGCCTCCCGACAGGGAACACAGATACGCAGTATTTT
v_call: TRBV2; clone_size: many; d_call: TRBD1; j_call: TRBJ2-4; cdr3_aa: CASLRGGTKNIQYF; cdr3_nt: TGTGCCAGTCTGCGAGGGGGCACGAAAAACATTCAGTACTTC
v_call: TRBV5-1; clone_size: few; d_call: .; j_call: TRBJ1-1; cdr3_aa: CASSPIPGDTEAFF; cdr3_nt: TGCGCCAGCAGCCCAATACCAGGGGACACTGAAGCTTTCTTT
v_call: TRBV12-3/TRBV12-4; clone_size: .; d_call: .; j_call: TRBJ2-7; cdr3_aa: CASSLDGLRTSYEQYF; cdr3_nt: TGTGCCAGCAGTTTAGACGGGTTGCGGACCTCCTACGAGCAGTACTTC
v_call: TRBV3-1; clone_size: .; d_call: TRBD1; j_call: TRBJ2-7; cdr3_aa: CASSQDLGTGLGEQYF; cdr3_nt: TGTGCCAGCAGCCAAGATCTCGGGACAGGGTTAGGGGAGCAGTACTTC
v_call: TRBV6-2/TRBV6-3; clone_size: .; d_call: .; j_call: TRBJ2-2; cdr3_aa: CASSYSFGTNTGELFF; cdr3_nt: TGTGCCAGCAGTTACTCGTTCGGGACGAACACCGGGGAGCTGTTTTTT
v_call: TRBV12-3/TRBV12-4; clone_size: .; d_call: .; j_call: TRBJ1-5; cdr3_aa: CASRVGGGANQPQHF; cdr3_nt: TGTGCCAGCAGAGTCGGGGGAGGGGCCAATCAGCCCCAGCATTTT
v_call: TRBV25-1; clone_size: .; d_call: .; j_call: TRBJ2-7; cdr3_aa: CASSLAQGNEQYF; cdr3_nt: TGTGCCAGCAGCCTCGCACAGGGAAACGAGCAGTACTTC
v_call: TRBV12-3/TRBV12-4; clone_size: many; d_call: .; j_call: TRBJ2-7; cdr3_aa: CASSLADGLVYEQYF; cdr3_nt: TGTGCCAGCAGTTTAGCAGACGGGTTGGTCTACGAGCAGTACTTC
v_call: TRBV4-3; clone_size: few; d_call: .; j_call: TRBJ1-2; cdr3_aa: CASSQERGRIGYGYTF; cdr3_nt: TGCGCCAGCAGCCAAGAGAGGGGGAGGATTGGCTATGGCTACACCTTC
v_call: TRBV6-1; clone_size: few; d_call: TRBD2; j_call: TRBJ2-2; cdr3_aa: CASSFGGYTGELFF; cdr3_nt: TGTGCCAGCAGCTTCGGGGGGTACACCGGGGAGCTGTTTTTT
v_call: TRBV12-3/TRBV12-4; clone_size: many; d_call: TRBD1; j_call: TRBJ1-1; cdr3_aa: CASSSGQGVTEAFF; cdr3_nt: TGTGCCAGCAGTTCTGGGCAGGGGGTGACTGAAGCTTTCTTT
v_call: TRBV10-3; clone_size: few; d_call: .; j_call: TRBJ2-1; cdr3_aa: CAISGTRIEQFF; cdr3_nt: TGTGCCATCAGTGGGACTCGAATTGAGCAGTTCTTC
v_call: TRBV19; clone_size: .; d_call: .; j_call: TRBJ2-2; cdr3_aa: CASRGRDFTGELFF; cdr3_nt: TGTGCCAGTAGGGGCCGGGACTTCACCGGGGAGCTGTTTTTT
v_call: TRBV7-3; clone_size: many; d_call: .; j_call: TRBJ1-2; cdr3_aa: CASSLPGPAGGYTF; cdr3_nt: TGTGCCAGCAGCTTACCGGGGCCCGCGGGTGGCTACACCTTC
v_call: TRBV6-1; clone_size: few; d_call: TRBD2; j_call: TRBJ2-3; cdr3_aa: CASSDEVGGGLAGGSTDTQYF; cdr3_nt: TGTGCCAGCAGTGATGAGGTCGGCGGTGGGCTAGCGGGAGGAAGCACAGATACGCAGTATTTT
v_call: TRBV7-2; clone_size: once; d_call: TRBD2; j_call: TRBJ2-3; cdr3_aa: CAGSLLADDDTQYF; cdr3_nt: TGTGCCGGCAGCTTACTAGCGGATGATGATACGCAGTATTTT
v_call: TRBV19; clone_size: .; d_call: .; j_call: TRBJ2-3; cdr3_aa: CASSILGTETDTQYF; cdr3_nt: TGTGCCAGTAGTATCCTCGGCACAGAGACAGATACGCAGTATTTT
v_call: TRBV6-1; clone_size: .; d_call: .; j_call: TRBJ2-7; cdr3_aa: CASSEELVQGYEQYF; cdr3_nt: TGTGCCAGCAGTGAAGAACTGGTACAGGGCTACGAGCAGTACTTC
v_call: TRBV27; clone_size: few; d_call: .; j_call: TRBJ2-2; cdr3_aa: CASSLWVSGGELFF; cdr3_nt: TGTGCCAGCAGTTTATGGGTTAGCGGCGGGGAGCTGTTTTTT
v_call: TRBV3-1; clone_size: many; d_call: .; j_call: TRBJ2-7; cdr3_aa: CASSQGAADIYEQYF; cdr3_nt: TGTGCCAGCAGCCAAGGGGCCGCGGATATCTACGAGCAGTACTTC
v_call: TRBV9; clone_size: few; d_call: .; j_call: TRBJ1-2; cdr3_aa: CASSVDPTTNYGYTF; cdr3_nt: TGTGCCAGCAGCGTAGACCCAACGACTAACTATGGCTACACCTTC
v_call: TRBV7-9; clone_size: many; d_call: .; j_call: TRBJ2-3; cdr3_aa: CASSLTSSTDTQYF; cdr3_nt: TGTGCCAGCAGCCTGACTAGTAGCACAGATACGCAGTATTTT
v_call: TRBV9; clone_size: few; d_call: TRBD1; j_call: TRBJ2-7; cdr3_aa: CASSVGPSGGEQYF; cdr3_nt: TGTGCCAGCAGCGTAGGCCCCTCAGGGGGCGAGCAGTACTTC
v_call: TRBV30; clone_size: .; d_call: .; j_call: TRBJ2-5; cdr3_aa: CAWSVITRAGETQYF; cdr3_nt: TGTGCCTGGAGTGTAATTACACGGGCAGGAGAGACCCAGTACTTC
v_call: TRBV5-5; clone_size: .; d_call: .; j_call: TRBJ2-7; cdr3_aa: CASSLTPQGRILTYEQYF; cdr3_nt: TGTGCCAGCAGCTTGACCCCCCAAGGACGGATTCTTACCTACGAGCAGTACTTC
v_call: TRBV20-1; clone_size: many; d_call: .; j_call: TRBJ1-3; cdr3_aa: CSASEGSGNTIYF; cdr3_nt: TGCAGTGCAAGCGAGGGAAGTGGAAACACCATATATTTT
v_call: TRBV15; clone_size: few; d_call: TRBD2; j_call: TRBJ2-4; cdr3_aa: CATSAGGGRSKNIQYF; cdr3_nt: TGTGCCACCAGCGCGGGGGGGGGAAGATCCAAAAACATTCAGTACTTC
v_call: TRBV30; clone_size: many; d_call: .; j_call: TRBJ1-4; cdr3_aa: CASGPRKEKLFF; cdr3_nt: TGTGCCTCCGGGCCAAGAAAGGAAAAACTGTTTTTT
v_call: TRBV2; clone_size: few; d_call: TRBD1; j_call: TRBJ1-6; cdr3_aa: CASSEDPGTGNSPLHF; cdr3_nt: TGTGCCAGCAGTGAAGACCCCGGGACAGGGAATTCACCCCTCCACTTT